The 13 T cell receptor beta chains in this list originate from one sample, sequenced in a study of blood T cell repertoires in COVID-19. Assay used: immunoSEQ multiplex PCR; TCRdb lists only in-frame clones, some missing. Among 250,000 to 300,000 clones listed, 75% to 90% were seen once. Sequenced material: peripheral blood. Source of these receptors: a woman between 65 and 79 years old with acute or convalescent COVID-19.

The chain has TRBV20-1 and TRBJ1-4; D unclear. Trimming cost V 3 bases and J 2 bases, with 10 bases left between them. The CDR3 covers 14 residues. Germline V gene sequence: CDR1 DFQATT, CDR2 SNEGSKA (reference sequence). CDR3: CSASQAPTNEKLFF. CDR3 in DNA: TGCAGTGCTAGTCAGGCGCCGACTAATGAAAAACTGTTTTTT.

This rearrangement joins TRBV4-1 to TRBJ2-3; 7 bases line up with TRBD1. V lost 4 bases, J lost 1 base, and 5 bases stayed unmatched. Germline V CDR1 and CDR2: MGHRA, YSYEKL. This CDR3 has 15 residues. The CDR3 protein is CASSPLDRGTDTQYF. The CDR3, as DNA: TGCGCCAGCAGCCCACTAGACAGGGGCACAGATACGCAGTATTTT.

The chain has TRBV7-2 and TRBJ2-1, with 14 bases matching TRBD2. Germline V lookup: CDR1 SGHTA, CDR2 FQGNSA. The ends lost 5 bases at V and 4 bases at J; junction bases unmatched: 7. The CDR3 is 17 residues long. CDR3 nucleotides: TGTGCCAGCAGCAAGACTAGCGGGGGGGCCCGGTACAATGAGCAGTTCTTC. Amino acid sequence: CASSKTSGGARYNEQFF.

The J gene is TRBJ1-5, the V gene TRBV19; D ambiguous. CDR1 is LNHDA, CDR2 SQIVND, per germline (reference sequence). The germline V and J ends were trimmed by 6 bases and 5 bases, with 8 bases remaining between them. The CDR3 sequence is 12 residues long. CDR3: CASRSVYQPQHF. CDR3 bases: TGTGCCAGTAGGTCAGTTTATCAGCCCCAGCATTTT.

The chain has TRBV30 and TRBJ2-5; 8 nucleotides line up with TRBD1. The germline CDR1 and CDR2 sequences are GTSNPN and SVGIG (reference sequence). The CDR3 extends over 15 amino acids. The V segment lost 1 base and the J segment 5 bases; nucleotides outside the gene matches: 9. The DNA for the CDR3 is TGTGCCTGGAGTGGGGGAGGACAGGGCGAGGAGACCCAGTACTTC. Its protein product is CAWSGGGQGEETQYF. Full variable domain (rest looked up from reference TRBV30 and TRBJ2-5): SQTIHQWPATLVQPVGSPLSLECTVEGTSNPNLYWYRQAAGRGLQLLFYSVGIGQISSEVPQNLSASRPQDRQFILSSKKLLLSDSGFYLCAWSGGGQGEETQYFGPGTRLLVL.

The genes are TRBV6-5 and TRBJ1-2; possibly TRBD1 for D (5 bases). This CDR3 has 15 residues. V lost 0 bases and J lost 4, with 12 bases in between. Germline V gene sequence: CDR1 MNHEY, CDR2 SVGAGI. This CDR3 reads CASSYSRRGPYGYTF. The CDR3, as DNA: TGTGCCAGCAGTTACTCGAGGCGGGGCCCCTATGGCTACACCTTC.

The chain is built from TRBV3-1 (or the pseudogene TRBV3-2) and TRBJ2-5; TRBD2 aligns across 8 bases. This CDR3 region has 15 residues. CDR1 is LGHDT and CDR2 is YNNKEL in the germline V gene (reference sequence). Trimming removed 0 bases from V and 5 bases from J; junction bases left unmatched: 5. Here the CDR3 reads CASSQDPGGGETQYF. CDR3 nucleotides: TGTGCCAGCAGCCAAGATCCGGGAGGGGGGGAGACCCAGTACTTC.

The V gene is TRBV6-6, the J gene TRBJ1-4; D is undetermined. Germline-derived CDR1 and CDR2 are MNHNY and SVGAGI (reference sequence). The CDR3 runs to 16 residues. Trimming took 5 bases from V and 5 from J, leaving 18 bases between them. The CDR3 coding sequence is TGTGCCAGCAGTCCCGGACCCCGGGGAGCGAATGAAAAACTGTTTTTT. Translating it yields CASSPGPRGANEKLFF.

This clone was observed once. V and J are TRBV7-2 and TRBJ1-5; 9 bases align to TRBD1. The CDR3 spans 17 residues. V dropped 3 bases and J dropped 6; count of bases not matched to a gene: 12. Germline V CDR1 and CDR2: SGHTA, FQGNSA. The CDR3 nucleotides are TGTGCCAGCAGCTTGGGGGCCCCGGGACAGGGTGGTCAGCCCCAGCATTTT. It codes for CASSLGAPGQGGQPQHF. The full variable domain, rest sourced from reference TRBV7-2 and TRBJ1-5, is GAGVSQSPSNKVTEKGKDVELRCDPISGHTALYWYRQSLGQGLEFLIYFQGNSAPDKSGLPSDRFSAERTGGSVSTLTIQRTQQEDSAVYLCASSLGAPGQGGQPQHFGDGTRLSIL.

The gene calls are TRBV3-1 (or the pseudogene TRBV3-2) and TRBJ1-1, with D perhaps matching TRBD1 (5 bases). The length of the CDR3 is 15 residues. Germline V gives CDR1 LGHDT, CDR2 YNNKEL (reference sequence). V lost 4 bases and J 1 base, leaving 13 bases between the germline ends. The CDR3 bases are TGTGCCAGCAGCCCACAGGTCGGGGGGAACACTGAAGCTTTCTTT. Its translation is CASSPQVGGNTEAFF.

The J gene is TRBJ1-6, the V gene TRBV4-1, with D perhaps matching TRBD1 (5 bases). CDR1 MGHRA and CDR2 YSYEKL come from the germline V gene. Trimming shortened V by 4 bases and J by 9 bases, and 25 bases separated the two germline ends. CDR3 length: 18 residues. CDR3 region: CASSLRGTPESKGSPLHF. CDR3 DNA: TGCGCCAGCAGCCTCCGGGGGACCCCCGAATCTAAAGGTTCACCCCTCCACTTT.

The V gene is TRBV29-1, the J gene TRBJ1-1; D gene unclear. The V gene's germline CDR1 is SQVTM and CDR2 ANQGSEA. The CDR3 totals 13 residues. V lost 1 base to trimming and J lost 5 bases, with 11 bases between them. CDR3 nucleotide sequence: TGCAGCGTTGAAGGAGAAGGGAGAACTGAAGCTTTCTTT. Amino acid sequence: CSVEGEGRTEAFF.

CDR3 nucleotides: TGTGCCTGGAGTGCCGTGGGAGGGGTCGCCGGGGGGAACACTGAAGCTTTCTTT. It is translated as CAWSAVGGVAGGNTEAFF. V and J are TRBV30 and TRBJ1-1, with a tentative D call TRBD1 (5 bases). The length of the CDR3 is 18 residues. V lost 1 base to trimming and J lost 1 base, with 22 bases between them. CDR1 GTSNPN and CDR2 SVGIG come from the germline V gene (reference sequence).